The 28 T cell receptor beta chains reported below all come from one sample, sequenced in a study of OX40 agonist ivuxolimab in advanced cancers. TCRdb's copy holds only in-frame clones and misses some; the assay was immunoSEQ multiplex PCR. The data contain over 85,000 clones, roughly 91% of them singletons. The specimen was CD4+ or CD8+ T cells sorted from blood, collected in a trial of the OX40 agonist ivuxolimab. These receptors all come from an adult with an advanced solid tumor such as melanoma, head and neck, liver or kidney cancer.

The chain employs TRBV12-5 and TRBJ2-7; perhaps TRBD2 as D (5 bases). The germline V gene has CDR1 LGHNT and CDR2 FRNRAP. There are 14 residues in the CDR3. Between the trimmed V and J ends, which lost 7 bases and 5 bases, there was a span of 18 bases. CDR3 protein: CASARRSSADEQYF. CDR3 DNA sequence: TGTGCTAGTGCTCGGCGGTCCTCAGCGGACGAGCAGTACTTC.

This clone was observed a single time. The chain combines TRBV28 with TRBJ1-4, with D uncertain. This CDR3 comprises 15 residues. CDR1 MDHEN and CDR2 SYDVKM come from the germline V gene. V was cut by 4 bases and J by 8 bases, with 17 bases left in between. The CDR3 protein is CASSSFISPAEKLFF. In nucleotides, the CDR3 is TGTGCCAGCAGTTCCTTTATAAGCCCCGCAGAAAAACTGTTTTTT.

Concerning this clone: At one of its ends the junction is not consistent with the germline gene, which may arise from a read error. The genes are TRBV7-7 and TRBJ2-7, with TRBD2 as a possible D gene (6 bases). This CDR3 comprises 13 residues. CDR1 SSHAT and CDR2 FNYEAQ come from the germline V gene (reference sequence). The DNA of the CDR3 is TGTGCTAGCAGCTTAGCCCGACTAGACGAGCAGTACTTC. Its protein product is CASSLARLDEQYF.

This chain joins TRBV12-5 and TRBJ2-5; possible D gene TRBD2, 5 bases. Germline V gene lookup returns CDR1 LGHNT and CDR2 FRNRAP. This CDR3 region has 15 residues. V shed 1 base and J shed 5 bases, with 14 bases lying between them. The CDR3 sequence: CASGLDSGYGETQYF. The CDR3 DNA reads TGTGCTAGTGGTTTGGATTCGGGGTATGGGGAGACCCAGTACTTC.

This rearrangement joins TRBV5-1 to TRBJ2-3, with D possibly TRBD1 on 6 matching bases. Deletions cut 0 bases from V and 1 base from J, with 12 bases between. The CDR3 is 16 residues long. The germline CDR1 and CDR2 sequences are SGHRS and YFSETQ. The CDR3 protein is CASSLAVQGGTDTQYF. The CDR3 DNA reads as TGCGCCAGCAGCTTGGCCGTACAGGGCGGCACAGATACGCAGTATTTT. Together with reference TRBV5-1 and TRBJ2-3, the CDR3 gives the full variable domain: KAGVTQTPRYLIKTRGQQVTLSCSPISGHRSVSWYQQTPGQGLQFLFEYFSETQRNKGNFPGRFSGRQFSNSRSEMNVSTLELGDSALYLCASSLAVQGGTDTQYFGPGTRLTVL.

This clone was seen more than once but under ten times. The V and J genes are TRBV20-1 and TRBJ2-1; perhaps TRBD2 as D (5 bases). Germline V gene lookup returns CDR1 DFQATT and CDR2 SNEGSKA (reference sequence). The CDR3 covers 11 residues. CDR3 residues: CSPVGENLQFF. The CDR3 nucleotides are TGCAGCCCGGTCGGGGAGAACCTACAGTTCTTC.

The gene calls are TRBV6-1 and TRBJ2-5, with 7 bases lining up with TRBD2. Germline V gene sequence: CDR1 MNHNS, CDR2 SASEGT. This CDR3 is 16 amino acids long. The V and J ends lost 3 bases and 7 bases, in that order; junction bases with no gene match: 14. The CDR3 DNA follows: TGTGCCAGCAGTGAGATAGCGGGTGGGTCCTGGGGGACCCAGTACTTC. As protein: CASSEIAGGSWGTQYF.

The chain employs TRBV16 and TRBJ2-3; D gene ambiguous. This CDR3 contains 12 residues. Germline assignment: CDR1 KGHSY and CDR2 FQNENV. Trimming removed 4 bases at V and 5 bases at J, with 7 bases between. The CDR3 here is CASSPRRDTQYF. The CDR3 region has the DNA TGTGCCAGCAGCCCCCGAAGAGATACGCAGTATTTT.

The chain couples TRBV11-3 to TRBJ2-3; D is possibly TRBD1 or TRBD2 (6 bases each). Germline values: CDR1 SGHNT, CDR2 YENEEA. This CDR3 is built from 17 residues. Trimming removed 7 bases at V and 2 bases at J, with 22 bases between. CDR3 sequence reads: CASTPPGAGPFTDTQYF. The CDR3 DNA reads as TGTGCCAGCACTCCCCCGGGGGCGGGACCCTTCACAGATACGCAGTATTTT.

V gene TRBV9 combines with J gene TRBJ2-3, with 8 bases fitting TRBD1. This CDR3 is built from 16 residues. CDR1 SGDLS and CDR2 YYNGEE come from the germline V gene. V dropped 3 bases and J dropped 3; count of bases not matched to a gene: 9. The CDR3 here is CASSAYGQGETDTQYF. CDR3 coding DNA: TGTGCCAGCAGCGCCTACGGACAGGGCGAGACAGATACGCAGTATTTT.

The table lists this clone with a few counts. V gene TRBV7-2 combines with J gene TRBJ2-7; 7 bases agree with TRBD2. The CDR3 has 14 residues. The V gene's germline CDR1 is SGHTA and CDR2 FQGNSA. Trimming cost V 3 bases and J 1 base; bases outside gene matches: 3. The CDR3 loop is CASSLGGWSYEQYF. The CDR3 DNA reads TGTGCCAGCAGCTTGGGGGGGTGGTCCTACGAGCAGTACTTC.

The chain couples TRBV5-1 to TRBJ2-3, with TRBD2 matching over 9 bases. The germline V gene encodes CDR1 SGHRS and CDR2 YFSETQ. The CDR3 covers 18 residues. Trimming at V came to 3 bases and at J to 0 bases, leaving 11 bases not matched to a gene. The CDR3 DNA follows: TGCGCCAGCAGCTCTCCAGCGGGAGGACCTGATAGCACAGATACGCAGTATTTT. It yields the protein CASSSPAGGPDSTDTQYF. Based on the CDR3 plus reference TRBV5-1 and TRBJ2-3, the full variable domain is KAGVTQTPRYLIKTRGQQVTLSCSPISGHRSVSWYQQTPGQGLQFLFEYFSETQRNKGNFPGRFSGRQFSNSRSEMNVSTLELGDSALYLCASSSPAGGPDSTDTQYFGPGTRLTVL.

This clone was seen a single time. The sample has other DNA sequences that encode this CDR3 too. This rearrangement joins TRBV15 to TRBJ2-1; D remains unclear. Trimming removed 1 base at V and 0 bases at J, with 7 bases between. The CDR3 length is 15 residues. Germline assignment: CDR1 LNHNV and CDR2 YYDKDF (reference sequence). The CDR3 DNA reads TGTGCCACCAGCAGAGCTACCGGCTCCTACAATGAGCAGTTCTTC. It codes for CATSRATGSYNEQFF.

This rearrangement joins TRBV2 to TRBJ2-2, with 8 bases identical to TRBD2. Germline V gives CDR1 SNHLY, CDR2 FYNNEI. V was pared by 5 bases and J by 4 bases, with 6 bases of the junction left unmatched. The CDR3 loop spans 15 amino acids. The CDR3 DNA reads as TGTGCCAGCAGTAGTAGCGGGAAGGTCACCGGGGAGCTGTTTTTT. Translated: CASSSSGKVTGELFF.

This chain links TRBV10-1 with TRBJ2-6; TRBD1 is a possible D gene (6 bases). Germline V gene sequence: CDR1 WNHNN, CDR2 SYGVQD (reference sequence). This CDR3 has 15 amino acids. Trimming took off 5 bases at V and 1 base at J, with 9 bases between the two ends. The CDR3 sequence is CASSYRESGANVLTF. The CDR3, as DNA: TGCGCCAGCAGTTACAGGGAATCTGGGGCCAACGTCCTGACTTTC.

This clone has a single count. This chain connects TRBV29-1 to TRBJ1-1, with D uncertain. V was clipped by 8 bases and J by 5 bases, with 12 bases between them. Germline V CDR1 and CDR2: SQVTM, ANQGSEA. The CDR3 covers 11 residues. The CDR3 region has the DNA TGCAGCTCTTCCCCGGGGACTGAAGCTTTCTTT. It codes for CSSSPGTEAFF. Supplemented by reference TRBV29-1 and TRBJ1-1, the full variable domain reads SAVISQKPSRDICQRGTSLTIQCQVDSQVTMMFWYRQQPGQSLTLIATANQGSEATYESGFVIDKFPISRPNLTFSTLTVSNMSPEDSSIYLCSSSPGTEAFFGQGTRLTVV.

This sequence joins TRBV6-1 and TRBJ1-2, with 7 positions matching TRBD1. This CDR3 spans 14 amino acids. CDR1 is MNHNS and CDR2 is SASEGT in the germline V gene. J was trimmed by 1 base and V by 6 bases; bases with no gene match: 5. The CDR3 protein is CASSRDSNNYGYTF. The CDR3 nucleotides read TGTGCCAGCAGCCGGGACAGCAATAACTATGGCTACACCTTC.

This chain connects TRBV10-3 to TRBJ2-2; the D gene could be TRBD1 or TRBD2 (5 bases each). The V gene lost 6 bases and the J gene lost 6 bases, with 20 bases spanning the gap. This CDR3 is 16 amino acids long. CDR1 and CDR2 from the germline V gene are ENHRY and SYGVKD. The CDR3 is CAIRGAGTSGAGELFF. The CDR3 nucleotides are TGTGCCATCAGAGGGGCCGGGACGAGTGGGGCCGGGGAGCTGTTTTTT.

The rearrangement uses TRBV7-3 and TRBJ2-2, with D tentatively TRBD1 (7 bases). With 1 base removed from V and 2 bases from J, the gap between germline ends came to 11 bases. Per the germline V gene, CDR1 is SGHTA and CDR2 is FQGTGA. CDR3 length: 16 residues. Here the CDR3 reads CASSLNGGGNTGELFF. Here the CDR3 DNA reads TGTGCCAGCAGCTTAAATGGAGGGGGCAACACCGGGGAGCTGTTTTTT.

This clone has a single count. The rearrangement links TRBV5-8 to TRBJ2-5, with D perhaps matching TRBD1 or TRBD2 (5 bases each). This CDR3 contains 16 residues. Trimming pared 2 bases from V and 5 bases from J, leaving 19 bases between. Germline loops: CDR1 SGHTS, CDR2 YDEGEE. As DNA, the CDR3 is TGTGCCAGCAGCTTAATGGGGCTAGCCCCGTACGAGACCCAGTACTTC. Amino acid sequence: CASSLMGLAPYETQYF.

The chain combines TRBV7-9 with TRBJ2-1; no clear D. There are 13 residues in the CDR3. CDR1 is SEHNR and CDR2 is FQNEAQ in the germline V gene (reference sequence). V was pared by 4 bases and J by 8 bases, with 12 bases between. CDR3: CASSYSASDEQFF. CDR3 sequence (DNA): TGTGCCAGCAGCTACTCTGCTTCCGATGAGCAGTTCTTC.

The chain uses TRBV12-1 and TRBJ2-1; TRBD2 is taken as the D call from the table, unchecked against the DNA. TRBV12-1 is a listed pseudogene. The CDR3 spans 14 residues. In DNA form, the CDR3 reads TGTGCCAGCACCCTAGCGGGGTTCTACAATGAGCAGTTCTTC. Translated: CASTLAGFYNEQFF.

J is TRBJ2-5 and V is TRBV9, with 10 bases that match TRBD2. Germline CDR1 reads SGDLS; CDR2 reads YYNGEE. With 3 bases clipped from V and 5 bases from J, the junction kept 10 bases outside the gene matches. The CDR3 covers 16 residues. The chain's CDR3 is CASSEGTLAGAETQYF. CDR3 in DNA: TGTGCCAGCAGCGAGGGAACTCTAGCGGGAGCGGAGACCCAGTACTTC.

The chain has TRBV5-1 and TRBJ2-6; possible D gene TRBD1, 6 bases. Trimming took off 4 bases at V and 2 bases at J, with 7 bases between the two ends. The CDR3 runs to 14 residues. The germline V gene encodes CDR1 SGHRS and CDR2 YFSETQ. CDR3 bases: TGCGCCAGCAGCCGGACAGCTGGGGCCAACGTCCTGACTTTC. Amino acid sequence: CASSRTAGANVLTF.

The V call is TRBV5-1, the J call TRBJ2-7, with D possibly matching TRBD1 (5 bases). The CDR3 spans 15 residues. Germline lookup yields CDR1 SGHRS and CDR2 YFSETQ. V lost 4 bases and J 6 bases, leaving 20 bases between the germline ends. CDR3 DNA sequence: TGCGCCAGCAGCCAGGCTCAGGGAATATTAGGCGAGCAGTACTTC. Encoded protein: CASSQAQGILGEQYF.

This clone came up once. Within the sample, other DNA sequences also encode this same CDR3. This rearrangement joins TRBV7-6 to TRBJ1-3; no clear D gene. The CDR3 length is 11 residues. Germline assignment: CDR1 SGHVS and CDR2 FNYEAQ. V lost 5 bases and J 4 bases, leaving 3 bases between the germline ends. CDR3 coding DNA: TGTGCCAGCAGCCTCGGAAACACCATATATTTT. Translating it yields CASSLGNTIYF.

The chain links TRBV7-9 to TRBJ2-5; D not certain. Germline lookup yields CDR1 SEHNR and CDR2 FQNEAQ (reference sequence). The germline V and J ends were trimmed by 5 bases and 5 bases, with 9 bases remaining between them. The CDR3 has 12 residues. The CDR3 nucleotides are TGTGCCAGCAGCCGTGGGTCGGAGACCCAGTACTTC. It translates to CASSRGSETQYF. The full variable domain, rest sourced from reference TRBV7-9 and TRBJ2-5, is DTGVSQNPRHKITKRGQNVTFRCDPISEHNRLYWYRQTLGQGPEFLTYFQNEAQLEKSRLLSDRFSAERPKGSFSTLEIQRTEQGDSAMYLCASSRGSETQYFGPGTRLLVL.

The rearrangement uses TRBV7-9 and TRBJ2-2; 9 positions match TRBD2. V shed 1 base and J 6 bases; nucleotides not matched to a gene: 6. This CDR3 has 16 residues. Germline CDR1 SEHNR, CDR2 FQNEAQ (reference sequence). The CDR3 spells CASSLVGGRAPGELFF. The CDR3 DNA is TGTGCCAGCAGCTTAGTCGGCGGGAGGGCCCCCGGGGAGCTGTTTTTT.